This T cell receptor beta chain was profiled in a study of blood T cell repertoires in COVID-19 (dated by TCRdb to 2019 to 2021). With regard to the full study: The collaborator samples originated in the United States, Italy and Spain and spanned the acute and convalescent phases of COVID-19. The samples were drawn from two sources: the first 160 participants of the ongoing ImmuneRACE study, and 1,200 or so subjects contributed by 6 global collaborators. The prospective study material was composed of cDNA or gDNA derived from T cells, B-cell-depleted T cells, or PBMCs. The repertoires were released in a freely available public database meant as a resource for research on the immune response to SARS-CoV-2. HLA class I and class II types, where available, came from metadata supplied by the sample provider rather than from assay-based typing. The sample metadata nearly always contained a de-identified subject ID, COVID-19 status, age in years and sex. The dataset comprised deeply sampled blood TCRbeta repertoires from subjects exposed to, actively infected with, or recovered from COVID-19. What the work shows at the level of the full study, not this receptor alone: The quantity of clinical and demographic metadata differed by source and by participant and was supplied without curation.

Whole blood was collected in K2EDTA tubes by collaborating institutions according to the institutions' own protocols. For TCRbeta analysis, collaborator samples were shipped as frozen whole blood, as isolated PBMCs, or as DNA extracted from either sample type. Remarks on this clone: What antigen it recognizes has not been identified. No much larger clonotype is one base removed from it; base qualities were not supplied.

The immunoSEQ Assay, a bias-controlled multiplex PCR, was used to amplify TCRbeta CDR3 regions from genomic DNA. The study's own analysis went as follows. Within the assay, amplification of reference gene primers was used to estimate how many nucleated cells each sample contained. Sequence reads were collapsed and filtered to measure the absolute abundance of every unique TCRbeta CDR3 rearrangement. For each sample, productive Simpson clonality was calculated as the square root of Simpson's diversity index across productive rearrangements. In TCRdb, the immuneACCESS table is reduced to in-frame sequences with V and J assigned. These tables do not hold every clone; where another copy was compared, an unresolved V gene accounts for under half, and the others remain unexplained. That table furnishes V, J and clone size, whereas the DNA furnished D and trimming. The sample has roughly 150,000 clones on record, more than 65% of them singletons. The top ten clones comprise around 6.7% of the sample.

Per the germline V gene, SNHLY is the CDR1 and FYNNEI is the CDR2. Including the terminal cysteine and phenylalanine, the CDR3 comprises 15 residues. Only the CDR3 region is kept as DNA, spanning 45 bases read in frame from base 1. Trimming removed 8 bases from V and 7 bases from J, leaving 18 bases between the germline ends. This TCR was recovered from a woman aged 45-65 years in a cohort sampled during active or convalescent COVID-19. The rearrangement combines TRBV2 with TRBJ1-6, with TRBD1 as a weak D call on 6 bases. Sequencing was done on a sample of peripheral blood. The DNA is as follows: TGTGCCAGCCGACCCGTGTGGACAGCGAATTCACCCCTCCACTTT. Translated, it gives CASRPVWTANSPLHF. Supplemented by the reference TRBV2 and TRBJ1-6 proteins around the CDR3, the complete variable domain is EPEVTQTPSHQVTQMGQEVILRCVPISNHLYFYWYRQILGQKVEFLVSFYNNEISEKSEIFDDQFSVERPDGSNFTLKIRSTKLEDSAMYFCASRPVWTANSPLHFGNGTRLTVT.